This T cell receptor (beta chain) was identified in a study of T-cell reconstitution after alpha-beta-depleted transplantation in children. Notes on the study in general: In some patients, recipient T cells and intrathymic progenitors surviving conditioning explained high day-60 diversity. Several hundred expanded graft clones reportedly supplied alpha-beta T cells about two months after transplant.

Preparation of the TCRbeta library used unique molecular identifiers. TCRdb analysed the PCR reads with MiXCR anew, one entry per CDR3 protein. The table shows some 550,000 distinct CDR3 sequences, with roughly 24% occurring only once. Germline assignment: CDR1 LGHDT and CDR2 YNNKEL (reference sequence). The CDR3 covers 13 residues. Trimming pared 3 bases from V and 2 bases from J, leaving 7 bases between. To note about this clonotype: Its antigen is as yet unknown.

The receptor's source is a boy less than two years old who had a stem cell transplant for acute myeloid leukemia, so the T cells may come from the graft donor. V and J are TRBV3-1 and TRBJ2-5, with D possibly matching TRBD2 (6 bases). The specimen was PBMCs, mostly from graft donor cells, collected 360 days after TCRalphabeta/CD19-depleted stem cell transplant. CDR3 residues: CASSHGTQETQYF. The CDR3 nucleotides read TGTGCCAGCAGCCACGGGACTCAAGAGACCCAGTACTTC.